Listed here are 29 T cell receptor beta chains from one sample, sequenced in a study of T cells in women clearing cervical HPV infection. The protocol was immunoSEQ multiplex PCR, while the TCRdb copy is restricted to in-frame clones and leaves out a portion. The sample is made up of tens of thousands of clones, and the top ten hold approximately 5.2% of it. Sequencing was done on a sample of blood buffy coat. The receptors shown here come from a woman aged 18 to 75 with a cervical HPV16 infection that either progressed to CIN3+ or cleared (not recorded which).

On this clone: From the germline J gene comes the end of the CDR3, since the read stops 3 residues before it. This sequence joins TRBV13 and TRBJ2-5; maybe TRBD2 (5 bases). Germline-derived CDR1 and CDR2 are PRHDT and FYEKMQ (reference sequence). V was shortened by 5 bases and J by 2 bases, with 9 bases between the two germline ends. The CDR3 extends over 13 amino acids. This CDR3 reads CASSRTLQETQYF. The CDR3 DNA, read in part, is TGTGCCAGCAGCCGGACTTTACAAGAGACC.

A word on this clone: Read coverage stops 3 residues before the CDR3 terminus; the germline J gene supplies the remainder. The chain has TRBV2 and TRBJ2-5; 13 positions agree with TRBD2. Germline V CDR1 and CDR2: SNHLY, FYNNEI. The V segment lost 6 bases and the J segment 2 bases; nucleotides outside the gene matches: 6. CDR3 size: 16 residues. CDR3 in amino acids: CASSWTSGGFQETQYF. The CDR3 bases that were read are TGTGCCAGCAGCTGGACTAGCGGGGGATTTCAAGAGACC.

Comment on this clone: The sequenced fragment ends 3 residues before the CDR3 boundary, so the rest is inferred from the germline J gene. This chain connects TRBV4-2 to TRBJ2-2; 8 nucleotides align to TRBD2. This CDR3 has 16 residues. CDR1 and CDR2 (germline): LGHNA, YNFKEQ. Germline trimming cut 6 bases from V and 1 base from J; bases unmatched to any gene: 7. CDR3 region: CASSTGGGLNTGELFF. CDR3 DNA (partial): TGTGCCAGCAGTACGGGGGGGGGCTTGAACACCGGGGAG.

In regard to this clone: Read coverage stops 3 residues before the CDR3 terminus; the germline J gene supplies the remainder. The V call is TRBV6-2 or TRBV6-3, the J call TRBJ2-5, with D perhaps matching TRBD2 (7 bases). Germline V gene sequence: CDR1 MNHEY, CDR2 SVGEGT. V lost 4 bases to trimming and J lost 2 bases, with 14 bases between them. The CDR3 consists of 15 residues. The CDR3 loop is CASSFAGATQETQYF. CDR3 bases read: TGTGCCAGCAGTTTCGCGGGGGCGACGCAAGAGACC.

As regards this clone: The read ends 3 residues before the CDR3 terminus; that terminus is restored from the germline J gene. The chain joins TRBV11-2 to TRBJ2-1; 14 bases map to TRBD2. Trimming removed 6 bases from V and 5 bases from J; junction bases left unmatched: 3. This CDR3 spans 15 amino acids. CDR1 and CDR2 (germline): SGHAT, FQNNGV. The CDR3 sequence: CASRGLAGVHNEQFF. CDR3 DNA, as far as it was read: TGTGCCAGCAGGGGACTAGCGGGGGTTCACAATGAG.

As to this clone: The read comes to an end 3 residues before the CDR3 does, leaving the germline J gene to fill in the end. The rearrangement uses TRBV7-9 and TRBJ1-1, with D hard to call. Between the trimmed V and J ends, which lost 5 bases and 0 bases, there was a span of 13 bases. Germline-derived CDR1 and CDR2 are SEHNR and FQNEAQ (reference sequence). The CDR3 has 15 residues. The sequenced CDR3 bases are TGTGCCAGCAGCCCGCCCGGTAGCGTGAACACTGAA. This sequence encodes CASSPPGSVNTE. The CDR3 reads in full as CASSPPGSVNTEAFF. Combining the CDR3 with reference TRBV7-9 and TRBJ1-1 gives the whole variable domain DTGVSQNPRHKITKRGQNVTFRCDPISEHNRLYWYRQTLGQGPEFLTYFQNEAQLEKSRLLSDRFSAERPKGSFSTLEIQRTEQGDSAMYLCASSPPGSVNTEAFFGQGTRLTVV.

With regard to this clone: The CDR3 end lies 3 residues beyond the end of the read and is filled in from the germline J gene. The chain uses TRBV5-1 and TRBJ1-1; TRBD1 matches at 8 bases. The CDR3 runs to 13 residues. Per the germline V gene, CDR1 is SGHRS and CDR2 is YFSETQ. The V and J ends lost 3 bases and 4 bases, in that order; junction bases with no gene match: 2. The DNA read from the CDR3 is TGCGCCAGCAGCTACACAGGGGGCACTGAA. Translation: CASSYTGGTE. The full CDR3 sequence reads CASSYTGGTEAFF.

A remark on this clone: Sequencing ends 3 residues short of the CDR3 end; the germline J gene provides the rest. This chain joins TRBV7-2 and TRBJ1-4; TRBD1 matches at 10 bases. CDR3 length: 14 amino acids. Germline assignment: CDR1 SGHTA and CDR2 FQGNSA. The CDR3 protein is CASSMDRGLSPLFF. CDR3 DNA, as far as it was read: TGTGCCAGCAGCATGGACAGGGGGTTATCACCA. Full variable domain (missing parts from reference TRBV7-2 and TRBJ1-4): GAGVSQSPSNKVTEKGKDVELRCDPISGHTALYWYRQSLGQGLEFLIYFQGNSAPDKSGLPSDRFSAERTGGSVSTLTIQRTQQEDSAVYLCASSMDRGLSPLFFGSGTQLSVL.

About this clone itself: The read gets to within 3 residues of the CDR3 end, and the germline J gene fills in the rest. Other DNA sequences from this sample encode an identical CDR3 as well. V and J are TRBV7-2 and TRBJ1-3; D is possibly TRBD1 (6 bases). CDR1 is SGHTA and CDR2 is FQGNSA in the germline V gene. Trimming took off 0 bases at V and 3 bases at J, with 12 bases between the two ends. CDR3 length: 16 amino acids. CDR3 loop: CASSLAGQGNGNTIYF. CDR3 DNA, as far as it was read: TGTGCCAGCAGCTTAGCAGGGCAGGGGAATGGAAACACC.

Concerning this clone: The read comes to an end 3 residues before the CDR3 does, leaving the germline J gene to fill in the end. This chain connects TRBV7-2 to TRBJ1-2; D is unresolved. CDR3 length equals 13 residues. Germline CDR1 reads SGHTA; CDR2 reads FQGNSA. CDR3: CASSLAVPDTYTF. The CDR3 DNA, read in part, is TGTGCCAGCAGCTTAGCCGTCCCAGATACC.

This clone is medium-sized by frequency. CDR3 DNA, as far as it was read: TGTGCCAGCAGCCACCGAACTAATCCCCCTTACAATGAG. Translating gives CASSHRTNPPYNE. The complete CDR3 protein is CASSHRTNPPYNEQFF. V gene TRBV14 combines with J gene TRBJ2-1; D not resolved. The CDR3 end falls 3 residues outside the read, so it is completed with the germline J gene. In germline, CDR1 is SGHDN, CDR2 FVKESK. This CDR3 has 16 residues. V dropped 3 bases and J dropped 4 bases, with 16 bases sitting between them. Full variable domain (rest looked up from reference TRBV14 and TRBJ2-1): EAGVTQFPSHSVIEKGQTVTLRCDPISGHDNLYWYRRVMGKEIKFLLHFVKESKQDESGMPNNRFLAERTGGTYSTLKVQPAELEDSGVYFCASSHRTNPPYNEQFFGPGTRLTVL.

On this clone itself: Read data end 3 residues before the CDR3 end; the end is taken from the germline J gene. The rearrangement uses TRBV4-1 and TRBJ1-1; a weak D match, TRBD1 (6 bases). CDR1 MGHRA and CDR2 YSYEKL come from the germline V gene. The CDR3 loop spans 14 amino acids. The sequenced part of the CDR3 DNA is TGCGCCAGCAGCCAAGATTGGGAGGGTCAGGGG. Its translation is CASSQDWEGQG. The full-length CDR3 reads as CASSQDWEGQGAFF.

CDR3 bases read: TGTGCCAGTAGTAACAGGGGTCCCTCTGGGGCCAACGTC. This sequence encodes CASSNRGPSGANV. The entire CDR3 protein is CASSNRGPSGANVLTF. The chain has TRBV19 and TRBJ2-6; 7 bases align to TRBD1. With the read ending 3 residues before the CDR3 end, the germline J gene is used to fill in that end. V lost 4 bases, J lost 0 bases, and 3 bases stayed unmatched. The CDR3 is 16 amino acids. Germline V gene data show CDR1 as LNHDA and CDR2 as SQIVND (reference sequence).

A word on this clone: The CDR3 goes on 3 residues after the read ends, and that part is filled in from the germline J gene. This chain uses TRBV7-6 with TRBJ2-2; 9 bases match TRBD2. The CDR3 has 13 amino acids. Germline assignment: CDR1 SGHVS and CDR2 FNYEAQ. The CDR3 sequence: CASSAQRGEKLFF. The part of the CDR3 DNA that was read is TGTGCCAGCAGCGCCCAGCGGGGGGAAAAG.

Comments on this clone: The CDR3 is cut off 3 residues early in the read; its end comes from the germline J gene. J is TRBJ2-5 and V is TRBV18, with TRBD2 matching 13 bases. The CDR3 loop spans 18 amino acids. V dropped 4 bases and J dropped 5; count of bases not matched to a gene: 13. Germline lookup yields CDR1 KGHSH and CDR2 LQKENI. The sequenced CDR3 bases are TGTGCCAGCTCACGACGGACTAGCGGGGGCCCCGGGGAGGAGACC. Translating gives CASSRRTSGGPGEET. The entire CDR3 is CASSRRTSGGPGEETQYF.

On this clone: The CDR3 extends 3 residues past the end of the read, so its final part is completed from the germline J gene. J is TRBJ1-1 and V is TRBV19; TRBD1 is a possible D gene (5 bases). The CDR3 is 14 residues long. CDR1 is LNHDA, CDR2 SQIVND, per germline (reference sequence). Trimming stripped 6 bases from V and 4 bases from J, with 15 bases between. This chain's CDR3 is CASRAGGSGTEAFF. CDR3 bases read: TGTGCCAGTAGGGCCGGGGGTTCAGGCACTGAA.

In regard to this clone: The read comes to an end 3 residues before the CDR3 does, leaving the germline J gene to fill in the end. The V call is TRBV6-4, the J call TRBJ2-3, with 10 bases fitting TRBD2. The CDR3 is 15 residues long. CDR1 and CDR2 from the germline V gene are MRHNA and SNTAGT. The CDR3 sequence is CASSSSSGGQETQYF. CDR3 bases read: TGTGCCAGCAGCTCCTCTAGCGGGGGTCAAGAGACG.

On this clone: The read stops 3 residues short of the end of the CDR3; the missing end is completed from the germline J gene. The rearrangement links TRBV19 to TRBJ2-5; possibly TRBD2 for D (7 bases). This CDR3 contains 14 residues. CDR1 and CDR2 (germline): LNHDA, SQIVND (reference sequence). Partial CDR3 DNA: TGTGCCAGTAGTAGGGGGGGGTGGACAGATACC. The encoded protein is CASSRGGWTDT. The whole CDR3 sequence reads CASSRGGWTDTQYF.

Of note for this clone: Coverage ceases 3 residues before the CDR3 finishes, and the germline J gene fills in the end. V gene TRBV13 combines with J gene TRBJ1-2, with 8 bases fitting TRBD1. Losses at the gene ends were 5 bases for V and 4 bases for J; bases not matched to a gene: 6. The CDR3 consists of 14 residues. The V gene's germline CDR1 is PRHDT and CDR2 FYEKMQ (reference sequence). The sequenced part of the CDR3 DNA is TGTGCCAGCAGCCCCGACAGGGGCGGCTATGGC. This codes for CASSPDRGGYG. The full CDR3 is CASSPDRGGYGYTF.

The sequenced CDR3 bases are TGTGCCTGGAAGGACGGGGTCTCCTACGAG. Translating gives CAWKDGVSYE. The whole CDR3 protein is CAWKDGVSYEQYF. V gene TRBV30 combines with J gene TRBJ2-7, with a weak D call TRBD2 (5 bases). The CDR3 end lies 3 residues beyond the end of the read and is filled in from the germline J gene. This CDR3 has 13 amino acids. Trimming took 4 bases from V and 0 from J, leaving 10 bases between them. Germline assignment: CDR1 GTSNPN and CDR2 SVGIG (reference sequence).

Regarding this clone: The observed sequence ends 3 residues before the CDR3 terminus, with the missing tail filled in from the germline J gene. The V and J genes are TRBV5-5 and TRBJ2-2; 7 nucleotides line up with TRBD2. V dropped 7 bases and J dropped 0; count of bases not matched to a gene: 3. This CDR3 is built from 14 residues. Germline loops: CDR1 SGHKS, CDR2 YYEKEE (reference sequence). CDR3 DNA (partial): TGTGCCAGCGGCGGGGGACCGAACACCGGGGAG. Translation gives CASGGGPNTGE. In full, the CDR3 reads CASGGGPNTGELFF.

Details on this clone: Read data end 3 residues before the CDR3 end; the end is taken from the germline J gene. The V gene is TRBV12-3 or TRBV12-4, the J gene TRBJ2-1; D gene unclear. Trimming left V 4 bases short and J 2 bases short, with 12 bases between. The CDR3 consists of 15 residues. CDR3 DNA (partial): TGTGCCAGCAGTTCCCCCGCGGTTACCTACAATGAG. This codes for CASSSPAVTYNE. In full, the CDR3 reads CASSSPAVTYNEQFF.

Notes on this clone: The read comes to an end 3 residues before the CDR3 does, leaving the germline J gene to fill in the end. The chain couples TRBV18 to TRBJ1-1; D possibly corresponds to TRBD1 (5 bases). Germline V gene sequence: CDR1 KGHSH, CDR2 LQKENI. V lost 0 bases to trimming and J lost 5 bases, with 13 bases between them. This CDR3 comprises 15 residues. CDR3 protein: CASSPPGGLRTEAFF. The CDR3 DNA, read in part, is TGTGCCAGCTCACCACCGGGGGGGTTGAGAACTGAA.

Remarks on this clone: Coverage ceases 3 residues before the CDR3 finishes, and the germline J gene fills in the end. The rearrangement links TRBV4-1 to TRBJ1-5, with D possibly matching TRBD1 (5 bases). CDR1 MGHRA and CDR2 YSYEKL come from the germline V gene. Trimming took 0 bases from V and 6 from J, leaving 15 bases between them. The CDR3 contains 16 residues. The part of the CDR3 DNA that was read is TGCGCCAGCAGCCAAGATAGGGGCAGGGATGGTCAGCCC. Amino acids: CASSQDRGRDGQP. The full CDR3 sequence reads CASSQDRGRDGQPQHF.

Turning to this clone: The CDR3 extends 3 residues past the end of the read, so its final part is completed from the germline J gene. The chain carries TRBV9 and TRBJ2-1; 11 bases fit TRBD2. V gave up 3 bases and J gave up 8 bases; unmatched junction bases: 7. CDR1 is SGDLS and CDR2 is YYNGEE in the germline V gene. The length of the CDR3 is 15 residues. The sequenced CDR3 bases are TGTGCCAGCAGCGGACTAGCGGGGTATATACATGAG. Translated: CASSGLAGYIHE. The complete CDR3 reads CASSGLAGYIHEQFF.

The part of the CDR3 DNA that was read is TGTGCCAGCAGCGAGGACAGCGCAAATCAGCCC. Translation gives CASSEDSANQP. The CDR3 reads in full as CASSEDSANQPQHF. V and J are TRBV7-9 and TRBJ1-5, with D perhaps TRBD1 (6 bases). The CDR3 goes on 3 residues after the read ends, and that part is filled in from the germline J gene. This CDR3 comprises 14 residues. Germline lookup yields CDR1 SEHNR and CDR2 FQNEAQ (reference sequence). V was trimmed by 5 bases and J by 4 bases, leaving 12 bases between them.

Regarding this clone: The CDR3 extends 3 residues past the end of the read, so its final part is completed from the germline J gene. The rearrangement uses TRBV7-2 and TRBJ2-3; D possibly corresponds to TRBD2 (7 bases). The CDR3 consists of 15 residues. Deletions cut 2 bases from V and 0 bases from J, with 9 bases between. Germline loops: CDR1 SGHTA, CDR2 FQGNSA. Partial CDR3 DNA: TGTGCCAGCAGCTTACGGGGGGCTAGCACAGATACG. As protein: CASSLRGASTDT. The CDR3, in full, reads CASSLRGASTDTQYF. Looking up the rest from reference TRBV7-2 and TRBJ2-3 gives the full variable domain: GAGVSQSPSNKVTEKGKDVELRCDPISGHTALYWYRQSLGQGLEFLIYFQGNSAPDKSGLPSDRFSAERTGGSVSTLTIQRTQQEDSAVYLCASSLRGASTDTQYFGPGTRLTVL.

Regarding this clone: The CDR3 end lies 3 residues beyond the end of the read and is filled in from the germline J gene. The V call is TRBV30, the J call TRBJ2-1; 8 bases agree with TRBD2. The CDR3 runs to 15 residues. Unmatched junction bases numbered 6, after V lost 3 bases and J lost 2 bases. Germline CDR1 reads GTSNPN; CDR2 reads SVGIG (reference sequence). The CDR3 DNA, read in part, is TGTGCCTGGAGAGTGACGGGGGGGGCCTACAATGAG. It yields the protein CAWRVTGGAYNE. The whole CDR3 reads CAWRVTGGAYNEQFF.

On this clone: The read ends 3 residues early relative to the CDR3; the germline J gene fills the gap. The chain is built from TRBV9 and TRBJ2-3, with no clear D. Germline V gives CDR1 SGDLS, CDR2 YYNGEE. The V end was cut by 5 bases, the J end by 0 bases, with 10 bases between. CDR3 length: 14 amino acids. The part of the CDR3 DNA that was read is TGTGCCAGCAGTACCGGGTCTAGCACAGATACG. As protein: CASSTGSSTDT. The whole CDR3 protein reads CASSTGSSTDTQYF.